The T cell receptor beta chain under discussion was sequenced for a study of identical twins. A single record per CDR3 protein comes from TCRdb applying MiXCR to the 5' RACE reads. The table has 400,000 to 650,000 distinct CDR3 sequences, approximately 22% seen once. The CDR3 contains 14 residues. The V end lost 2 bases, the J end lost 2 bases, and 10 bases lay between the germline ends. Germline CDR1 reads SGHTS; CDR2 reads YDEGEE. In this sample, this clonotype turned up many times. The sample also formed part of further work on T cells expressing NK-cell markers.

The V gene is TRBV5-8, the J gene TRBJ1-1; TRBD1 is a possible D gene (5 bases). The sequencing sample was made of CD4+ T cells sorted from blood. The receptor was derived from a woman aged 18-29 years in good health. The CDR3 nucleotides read TGTGCCAGCAGCTTTCCAGGGCCAAACACTGAAGCTTTCTTT. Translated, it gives CASSFPGPNTEAFF. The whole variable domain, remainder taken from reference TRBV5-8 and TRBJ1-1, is EAGVTQSPTHLIKTRGQQATLRCSPISGHTSVYWYQQALGLGLQFLLWYDEGEERNRGNFPPRFSGRQFPNYSSELNVNALELEDSALYLCASSFPGPNTEAFFGQGTRLTVV.